A single sample is the source of the 25 T cell receptor beta chains below, sequenced in a study of T cell responses to AZD1222 COVID-19 vaccine. The protocol was immunoSEQ multiplex PCR, while the TCRdb copy is restricted to in-frame clones and leaves out a portion. The sample has some 100,000 clones, 80% to 90% seen once. Sequenced material: peripheral blood, taken on day 0 of AZD1222 vaccination. These receptors were taken from an adult in good health.

This clone was recorded only once. V is TRBV7-3 and J is TRBJ2-2; 7 bases map to TRBD1. Germline-derived CDR1 and CDR2 are SGHTA and FQGTGA. The CDR3 is 16 amino acids. Germline trimming cut 5 bases from V and 4 bases from J; bases unmatched to any gene: 10. DNA of the CDR3: TGTGCCAGCAGCCAACCGGCGGCAGGGGGCACCGGGGAGCTGTTTTTT. Protein product: CASSQPAAGGTGELFF. Full variable domain (remainder filled in from reference TRBV7-3 and TRBJ2-2): GAGVSQTPSNKVTEKGKYVELRCDPISGHTALYWYRQSLGQGPEFLIYFQGTGAADDSGLPNDRFFAVRPEGSVSTLKIQRTERGDSAVYLCASSQPAAGGTGELFFGEGSRLTVL.

The chain links TRBV5-5 to TRBJ1-2; D is uncertain. The CDR3 covers 14 residues. V was cut by 0 bases and J by 4 bases, with 10 bases left in between. Per the germline V gene, CDR1 is SGHKS and CDR2 is YYEKEE (reference sequence). The CDR3 bases are TGTGCCAGCAGCTTGGCCCCAGACGGCTATGGCTACACCTTC. As protein: CASSLAPDGYGYTF. The variable domain in full, completed from reference TRBV5-5 and TRBJ1-2, reads DAGVTQSPTHLIKTRGQQVTLRCSPISGHKSVSWYQQVLGQGPQFIFQYYEKEERGRGNFPDRFSARQFPNYSSELNVNALLLGDSALYLCASSLAPDGYGYTFGSGTRLTVV.

The V and J genes are TRBV15 and TRBJ1-1; D remains ambiguous. This CDR3 comprises 15 residues. V shed 5 bases and J shed 0 bases, with 13 bases lying between them. In germline, CDR1 is LNHNV, CDR2 YYDKDF (reference sequence). DNA of the CDR3: TGTGCCACCAGCCAAGGTGGGCAGTTGAACACTGAAGCTTTCTTT. Translation gives CATSQGGQLNTEAFF.

This clone was found once. The chain carries TRBV7-2 and TRBJ2-2; D is undetermined. From germline, CDR1 is SGHTA and CDR2 FQGNSA. This CDR3 region has 14 residues. The germline V and J ends were trimmed by 2 bases and 6 bases, with 10 bases remaining between them. The CDR3 reads CASSLRLSAGELFF. CDR3 in DNA: TGTGCCAGCAGCTTAAGGCTAAGTGCCGGGGAGCTGTTTTTT.

This clone was seen only once. V and J are TRBV4-1 and TRBJ2-7; D may be TRBD2 (5 bases). The CDR3 contains 14 residues. CDR1 and CDR2 from the germline V gene are MGHRA and YSYEKL. The ends were cut back, 2 bases at V and 3 bases at J, with 11 bases in the middle. This CDR3 reads CASSQRETYYEQYF. In nucleotides, the CDR3 is TGCGCCAGCAGCCAAAGGGAGACATACTACGAGCAGTACTTC.

The genes are TRBV19 and TRBJ1-5, with D possibly being TRBD1 (5 bases). Trimming pared 3 bases from V and 4 bases from J, leaving 10 bases between. The CDR3 covers 14 residues. Germline V gene lookup returns CDR1 LNHDA and CDR2 SQIVND (reference sequence). Here the CDR3 DNA reads TGTGCCAGTAGTATGGGACGGCATAATCAGCCCCAGCATTTT. It specifies CASSMGRHNQPQHF.

The rearrangement links TRBV28 to TRBJ2-2; D gene unclear. Trimming removed 6 bases from V and 0 bases from J, with 8 bases in between. Germline V gene sequence: CDR1 MDHEN, CDR2 SYDVKM. CDR3 length equals 14 residues. The CDR3 coding sequence is TGTGCCAGCAGGGCCCAGGCGAACACCGGGGAGCTGTTTTTT. Translation gives CASRAQANTGELFF.

The V call is TRBV7-2, the J call TRBJ1-2; D might be TRBD1 (5 bases). V lost 3 bases and J lost 0, with 8 bases in between. The length of the CDR3 is 14 residues. Germline values: CDR1 SGHTA, CDR2 FQGNSA. CDR3 region: CASSLGLANYGYTF. The DNA of the CDR3 is TGTGCCAGCAGCTTGGGACTGGCTAACTATGGCTACACCTTC. Based on the CDR3 plus reference TRBV7-2 and TRBJ1-2, the full variable domain is GAGVSQSPSNKVTEKGKDVELRCDPISGHTALYWYRQSLGQGLEFLIYFQGNSAPDKSGLPSDRFSAERTGGSVSTLTIQRTQQEDSAVYLCASSLGLANYGYTFGSGTRLTVV.

The chain uses TRBV12-3 or TRBV12-4 and TRBJ1-1; D perhaps matches TRBD1 (5 bases). The V end lost 3 bases, the J end lost 5 bases, and 10 bases lay between the germline ends. This CDR3 contains 13 residues. CDR3 loop: CASSFSQGTEAFF. The CDR3 bases are TGTGCCAGCAGTTTTTCGCAGGGAACTGAAGCTTTCTTT.

This clone was seen once. The rearrangement links TRBV6-1 to TRBJ1-5; no reliable D call. This CDR3 spans 14 amino acids. Looked up from germline, CDR1 is MNHNS and CDR2 is SASEGT. V lost 3 bases and J lost 5, with 11 bases in between. CDR3 loop: CASSEPGRDQPQHF. The CDR3 bases are TGTGCCAGCAGTGAGCCGGGGAGGGATCAGCCCCAGCATTTT.

The chain carries TRBV7-2 and TRBJ2-3; possible D gene TRBD1, 6 bases. The CDR3 has 12 amino acids. V gave up 5 bases and J gave up 9 bases, with 12 bases separating them. From germline, CDR1 is SGHTA and CDR2 FQGNSA. The CDR3 DNA reads TGTGCCAGCAGCGAATTACAGGGAACGCAGTATTTT. Protein product: CASSELQGTQYF.

This rearrangement joins TRBV5-1 to TRBJ1-6; no clear D gene. This CDR3 contains 14 residues. Trimming cost V 3 bases and J 7 bases, with 11 bases left between them. Germline CDR1 and CDR2: SGHRS and YFSETQ. This CDR3 reads CASSSDTDNSPLHF. The CDR3 bases are TGCGCCAGCAGCTCTGACACGGACAATTCACCCCTCCACTTT.

The rearrangement joins TRBV5-1 to TRBJ1-4; D remains unclear. Trimming shortened V by 0 bases and J by 8 bases, and 14 bases separated the two germline ends. The CDR3 has 15 residues. CDR1 is SGHRS, CDR2 YFSETQ, per germline. The CDR3 nucleotides read TGCGCCAGCAGCTTGGCCTCACAGCTGGCGGAAAAACTGTTTTTT. Protein sequence: CASSLASQLAEKLFF.

V usage is TRBV5-1 and J usage is TRBJ1-1; D is possibly TRBD1 (5 bases). Germline V lookup: CDR1 SGHRS, CDR2 YFSETQ. Deletions cut 5 bases from V and 0 bases from J, with 17 bases between. The CDR3 runs to 16 residues. CDR3 sequence reads: CASRKGLGEMNTEAFF. Written as DNA, the CDR3 is TGCGCCAGCAGAAAGGGGTTGGGAGAGATGAACACTGAAGCTTTCTTT.

This clone came up a few times. This chain connects TRBV3-1 (or the pseudogene TRBV3-2) to TRBJ2-1; D unresolved. CDR3 length: 14 residues. V was shortened by 1 base and J by 9 bases, with 13 bases between the two germline ends. The germline CDR1 and CDR2 sequences are LGHDT and YNNKEL (reference sequence). CDR3 bases: TGTGCCAGCAGCCAAGGGCGTGGGGTAGGTGAGCAGTTCTTC. Translation gives CASSQGRGVGEQFF.

The V and J genes are TRBV28 and TRBJ1-1; D is ambiguous. V was trimmed by 6 bases and J by 0 bases, leaving 11 bases between them. This CDR3 is built from 14 residues. Germline loops: CDR1 MDHEN, CDR2 SYDVKM. CDR3 in amino acids: CASRTSGMNTEAFF. The CDR3 region has the DNA TGTGCCAGCAGAACCTCGGGGATGAACACTGAAGCTTTCTTT. Full variable domain (rest looked up from reference TRBV28 and TRBJ1-1): DVKVTQSSRYLVKRTGEKVFLECVQDMDHENMFWYRQDPGLGLRLIYFSYDVKMKEKGDIPEGYSVSREKKERFSLILESASTNQTSMYLCASRTSGMNTEAFFGQGTRLTVV.

The V call is TRBV28, the J call TRBJ1-2; a weak D match, TRBD1 (5 bases). Between the trimmed V and J ends, which lost 4 bases and 4 bases, there was a span of 13 bases. The CDR3 runs 14 residues. CDR1 is MDHEN and CDR2 is SYDVKM in the germline V gene. CDR3 sequence: CASSSEGQVYGYTF. The CDR3 DNA sequence: TGTGCCAGCAGTTCGGAAGGACAAGTCTATGGCTACACCTTC.

This clone was seen only a few times. The chain joins TRBV4-1 to TRBJ1-4; no clear D. The germline V gene has CDR1 MGHRA and CDR2 YSYEKL. The V gene lost 1 base and the J gene lost 8 bases, with 8 bases spanning the gap. This CDR3 has 13 residues. The CDR3 coding sequence is TGCGCCAGCAGCCAAGCCCGCGGAGAAAAACTGTTTTTT. Protein product: CASSQARGEKLFF.

This clone has just a few counts. This chain's CDR3 is CAISHSGLGTDTQYF. In DNA form, the CDR3 reads TGTGCCATCAGTCACTCGGGACTAGGCACAGATACGCAGTATTTT. V gene TRBV10-3 combines with J gene TRBJ2-3; TRBD2 agrees at 8 bases. With 5 bases clipped from V and 1 base from J, the junction kept 5 bases outside the gene matches. This CDR3 is 15 amino acids long. The germline V gene has CDR1 ENHRY and CDR2 SYGVKD.

The chain joins TRBV5-1 to TRBJ1-4; D is unclear. V was shortened by 3 bases and J by 8 bases, with 8 bases between the two germline ends. Germline V gives CDR1 SGHRS, CDR2 YFSETQ. The CDR3 contains 12 residues. The CDR3 protein is CASSSFGEKLFF. In DNA, the CDR3 is TGCGCCAGCAGCTCCTTTGGGGAAAAACTGTTTTTT.

A single count supports this clone. The genes are TRBV18 and TRBJ2-7; the D is unclear. The CDR3 sequence is 14 residues long. V lost 5 bases and J lost 3, with 14 bases in between. Per the germline V gene, CDR1 is KGHSH and CDR2 is LQKENI. The CDR3 DNA follows: TGTGCCAGCTCAACTGGGGATCAGGTCTACGAGCAGTACTTC. As protein: CASSTGDQVYEQYF.

The chain recombines TRBV7-9 with TRBJ2-3; D gene ambiguous. Germline V lookup: CDR1 SEHNR, CDR2 FQNEAQ (reference sequence). V dropped 3 bases and J dropped 1 base, with 17 bases sitting between them. The CDR3 extends over 17 amino acids. The CDR3 loop reads CASSFETVVFRTDTQYF. The DNA of the CDR3 is TGTGCCAGCAGCTTCGAAACAGTAGTTTTCCGCACAGATACGCAGTATTTT.

Concerning this clone itself: The sample carries other DNA sequences with the same CDR3. Here the CDR3 reads CASSLAAGNNEQFF. The CDR3 DNA reads TGCGCCAGCAGCTTGGCGGCAGGGAACAATGAGCAGTTCTTC. The rearrangement links TRBV5-1 to TRBJ2-1, with D possibly TRBD1 on 5 matching bases. CDR1 SGHRS and CDR2 YFSETQ come from the germline V gene. The CDR3 length is 14 residues. V was pared by 0 bases and J by 5 bases, with 9 bases between.

The gene calls are TRBV18 and TRBJ2-1; TRBD1 agrees at 12 bases. Germline assignment: CDR1 KGHSH and CDR2 LQKENI. The CDR3 runs 15 residues. J lost 8 bases, V lost 5 bases, and 7 bases had no gene match. CDR3: CASSSPGQGAYEQFF. The DNA for the CDR3 is TGTGCCAGCTCATCGCCGGGACAGGGGGCCTATGAGCAGTTCTTC.

In this sample, this clone turned up a few times. The rearrangement joins TRBV19 to TRBJ2-2; 12 positions match TRBD2. Germline loops: CDR1 LNHDA, CDR2 SQIVND (reference sequence). Germline trimming cut 3 bases from V and 3 bases from J; bases unmatched to any gene: 8. This CDR3 is 18 amino acids long. In nucleotides, the CDR3 is TGTGCCAGTAGTATGTGGCTAGCGGGGGGGCCGGACACCGGGGAGCTGTTTTTT. Its translation: CASSMWLAGGPDTGELFF. The variable domain in full, with the rest retrieved from reference TRBV19 and TRBJ2-2, is DGGITQSPKYLFRKEGQNVTLSCEQNLNHDAMYWYRQDPGQGLRLIYYSQIVNDFQKGDIAEGYSVSREKKESFPLTVTSAQKNPTAFYLCASSMWLAGGPDTGELFFGEGSRLTVL.